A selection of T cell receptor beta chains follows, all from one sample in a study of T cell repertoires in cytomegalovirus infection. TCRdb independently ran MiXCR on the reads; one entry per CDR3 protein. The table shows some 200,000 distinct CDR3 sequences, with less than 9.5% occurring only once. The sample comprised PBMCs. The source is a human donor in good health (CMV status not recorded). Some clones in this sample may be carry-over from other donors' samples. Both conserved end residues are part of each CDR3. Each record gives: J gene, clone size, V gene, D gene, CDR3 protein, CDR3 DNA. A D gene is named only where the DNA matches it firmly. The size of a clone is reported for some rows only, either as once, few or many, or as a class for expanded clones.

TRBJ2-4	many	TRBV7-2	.	CASSLLIGENIQYF	TGTGCCAGCAGCCTGCTGATTGGGGAAAACATTCAGTACTTC
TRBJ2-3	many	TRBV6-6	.	CASSYSSGLTPDTQYF	TGTGCCAGCAGTTACTCTTCGGGGCTCACCCCAGATACGCAGTATTTT
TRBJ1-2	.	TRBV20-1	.	CSAEYRVRGYTF	TGCAGTGCCGAATATCGGGTACGTGGCTACACCTTC
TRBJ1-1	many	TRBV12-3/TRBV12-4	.	CASSLALSEAFF	TGTGCCAGCAGTTTAGCGCTGTCTGAAGCTTTCTTT
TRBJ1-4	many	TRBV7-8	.	CASSERQIPNEKLFF	TGTGCCAGCAGCGAAAGACAGATTCCTAATGAAAAACTGTTTTTT
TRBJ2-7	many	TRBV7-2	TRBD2	CASSSYPPGLAGSYEQYF	TGTGCCAGCAGCTCCTACCCCCCTGGACTAGCGGGATCCTACGAGCAGTACTTC
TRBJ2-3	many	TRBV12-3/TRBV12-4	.	CASSTRPGDTQYF	TGTGCCAGCAGTACTCGACCAGGAGATACGCAGTATTTT
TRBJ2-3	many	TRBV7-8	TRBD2	CASSLGRLAISTDTQYF	TGTGCCAGCAGCTTAGGGCGACTAGCAATAAGCACAGATACGCAGTATTTT
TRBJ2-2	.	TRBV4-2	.	CASSQGPRGAGTGELFF	TGTGCCAGCAGCCAAGGGCCACGGGGGGCAGGCACCGGGGAGCTGTTTTTT
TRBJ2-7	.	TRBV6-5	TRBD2	CASSPTSGSLYEQYF	TGTGCCAGCAGCCCAACTAGCGGGAGCCTCTACGAGCAGTACTTC
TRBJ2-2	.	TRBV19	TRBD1	CASSEGAQAGELFF	TGTGCCAGTAGCGAGGGGGCTCAGGCCGGGGAGCTGTTTTTT
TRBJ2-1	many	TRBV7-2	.	CASRRGRDRVEQFF	TGTGCCAGCAGACGGGGGCGGGATAGGGTTGAGCAGTTCTTC
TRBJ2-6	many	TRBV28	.	CASSLMRDRWANVLTF	TGTGCCAGCAGTTTAATGAGGGACCGGTGGGCCAACGTCCTGACTTTC
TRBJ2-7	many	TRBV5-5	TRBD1	CASSSPDRATYEQYF	TGTGCCAGCAGCTCCCCCGACAGGGCGACCTACGAGCAGTACTTC
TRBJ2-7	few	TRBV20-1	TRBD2	CSATDLKGGTYEQYF	TGCAGTGCCACCGACCTTAAGGGAGGGACCTACGAGCAGTACTTC
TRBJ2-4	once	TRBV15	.	CATSGAGIQYF	TGTGCCACCAGCGGGGCGGGCATTCAGTACTTC
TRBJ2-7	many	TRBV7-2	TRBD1	CASSSGGTGYEQYF	TGTGCCAGCAGCTCAGGAGGGACAGGCTACGAGCAGTACTTC
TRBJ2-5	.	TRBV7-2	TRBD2	CASSPPATSGSKQETQYF	TGTGCCAGCAGCCCCCCCGCGACTAGCGGGAGTAAGCAAGAGACCCAGTACTTC
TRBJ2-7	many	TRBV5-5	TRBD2	CASSSQVAGKYYEQYF	TGTGCCAGCAGCTCCCAAGTAGCGGGGAAATACTACGAGCAGTACTTC
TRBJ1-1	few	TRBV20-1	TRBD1	CSALRGQGRTEAFF	TGCAGTGCCTTAAGAGGACAGGGCCGGACTGAAGCTTTCTTT
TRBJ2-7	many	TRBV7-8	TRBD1	CASSLEQGWYEQYF	TGTGCCAGCAGCTTAGAACAGGGGTGGTACGAGCAGTACTTC
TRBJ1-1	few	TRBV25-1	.	CASRTVFRGNTEAFF	TGTGCCAGCAGGACGGTGTTCCGGGGGAACACTGAAGCTTTCTTT
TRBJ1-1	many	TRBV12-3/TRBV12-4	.	CASSLAGLNTEAFF	TGTGCCAGCAGTTTAGCGGGACTGAACACTGAAGCTTTCTTT
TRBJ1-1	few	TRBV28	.	CASSFTGSMNTEAFF	TGTGCCAGCAGTTTTACGGGCAGCATGAACACTGAAGCTTTCTTT